Each of the 24 T cell receptor beta chains below was sequenced from the same sample in a study of early T cells in non-severe SARS-CoV-2 infection (dated by TCRdb to the early 2020s). Library creation used 5' RACE. Sequenced using a NextSeq 500. The public reads were reanalyzed by TCRdb: fastp trimming at Q25, MiXCR alignment, in-frame beta chains only. Each entry merges the rows of one CDR3 protein and shows their most common DNA and genes. The sample contains tens of thousands of distinct CDR3 sequences, around 15% of them found a single time. The top ten hold 3% of the sample. The sequenced sample consisted of whole blood. All receptors come from an adult who was a healthcare worker with PCR-confirmed SARS-CoV-2 infection or an uninfected control (not recorded which).

This clonotype was observed a handful of times. The chain joins TRBV7-3 to TRBJ1-1; tentative D call: TRBD1 (5 bases). Germline V gene lookup returns CDR1 SGHTA and CDR2 FQGTGA. The length of the CDR3 is 14 residues. Trimming stripped 1 base from V and 6 bases from J, with 12 bases between. Written as DNA, the CDR3 is TGTGCCAGCAGCTTAAGCGGGGCTGTATCTGAAGCTTTCTTT. Its protein is CASSLSGAVSEAFF.

This clonotype was observed a few times. CDR3 region: CASGMQETQYF. CDR3 in DNA: TGTGCCAGCGGTATGCAAGAGACCCAGTACTTC. The chain combines TRBV25-1 with TRBJ2-5, with unresolved D. Germline V lookup: CDR1 MGHDK, CDR2 SYGVNS. The CDR3 consists of 11 residues. V dropped 8 bases and J dropped 2 bases, with 6 bases sitting between them.

This clonotype was seen ten or more times. The chain couples TRBV27 to TRBJ1-2; D may be TRBD1 (6 bases). V lost 5 bases to trimming and J lost 5 bases, with 12 bases between them. Germline CDR1 reads MNHEY; CDR2 reads SMNVEV (reference sequence). The CDR3 consists of 13 residues. CDR3 residues: CASSPGTLYGYTF. The CDR3 nucleotides are TGTGCCAGCAGTCCAGGGACATTGTATGGCTACACCTTC.

This clonotype came up many times. The gene calls are TRBV6-5 and TRBJ2-5; D uncertain. CDR1 and CDR2 from the germline V gene are MNHEY and SVGAGI. Trimming took off 0 bases at V and 2 bases at J, with 13 bases between the two ends. The CDR3 is made up of 16 amino acids. The CDR3 is CASSYSWARDQETQYF. CDR3 DNA: TGTGCCAGCAGTTACTCGTGGGCTAGAGATCAAGAGACCCAGTACTTC.

V is TRBV21-1 and J is TRBJ2-7; the D call of TRBD1 is as the table states it, not checked on the DNA. TRBV21-1 is reported as a pseudogene. This CDR3 comprises 14 residues. Here the CDR3 reads CASSSPGQGFEQYF. The DNA of the CDR3 is TGTGCCAGCAGCAGCCCAGGACAGGGGTTCGAGCAGTACTTC.

There are many counts of this clonotype. V is TRBV6-5 and J is TRBJ2-4; 11 positions match TRBD1. The V gene end was trimmed by 5 bases and the J gene end by 1 base; junction bases not matched to a gene: 10. Germline lookup yields CDR1 MNHEY and CDR2 SVGAGI. This CDR3 has 18 amino acids. CDR3 DNA: TGTGCCAGCAGTCCCTTGAGGACAGGGGGCGATGCCAAAAACATTCAGTACTTC. Amino acids: CASSPLRTGGDAKNIQYF.

To note about this clonotype: Mismatch with germline at one junction end may stem from a read error. The V and J genes are TRBV27 and TRBJ2-7; D call uncertain. This CDR3 spans 9 amino acids. Germline CDR1 reads MNHEY; CDR2 reads SMNVEV (reference sequence). The CDR3 loop is CASSYGQYF. The CDR3 bases are TGTGCCAGCAGTTACGGGCAGTACTTC.

The sample holds a few counts of this clonotype. The rearrangement joins TRBV7-6 to TRBJ2-1, with D tentatively TRBD1 or TRBD2 (5 bases each). V dropped 5 bases and J dropped 8 bases, with 16 bases sitting between them. Germline lookup yields CDR1 SGHVS and CDR2 FNYEAQ. The CDR3 has 14 residues. The DNA for the CDR3 is TGTGCCAGCAGCCCACCTTATGGGGGTGATGAGCAGTTCTTC. The encoded protein is CASSPPYGGDEQFF.

This clonotype has at least ten counts. This chain joins TRBV5-1 and TRBJ2-7; tentative D call: TRBD1 (6 bases). Deletions cut 4 bases from V and 5 bases from J, with 13 bases between. The CDR3 has 13 residues. Germline CDR1 reads SGHRS; CDR2 reads YFSETQ. The CDR3 is CASSPYRAHEQYF. DNA of the CDR3: TGCGCCAGCAGCCCATACAGGGCCCACGAGCAGTACTTC.

This chain joins TRBV20-1 and TRBJ1-2; D is unclear. Germline CDR1 reads DFQATT; CDR2 reads SNEGSKA (reference sequence). V shed 2 bases and J shed 6 bases, with 10 bases lying between them. The CDR3 spans 12 residues. CDR3 protein: CSARPGGHGYTF. The CDR3 nucleotides read TGCAGTGCTAGACCAGGAGGTCATGGCTACACCTTC.

Note on this clonotype: Possible read error: a much larger clone is one base away. This chain joins TRBV10-3 and TRBJ1-5; D remains ambiguous. The germline gives CDR1 ENHRY, CDR2 SYGVKD. This CDR3 is built from 15 residues. CDR3 in DNA: TGTGCCATCAGTGAGTCGTACCTTAGCAATCGGCCCCAGCATTTT. Translation: CAISESYLSNRPQHF.

In this sample, this clonotype turned up many times. The chain recombines TRBV11-2 with TRBJ2-5; D perhaps matches TRBD1 (6 bases). Germline V gene sequence: CDR1 SGHAT, CDR2 FQNNGV. This CDR3 has 14 residues. Deletions cut 1 base from V and 4 bases from J, with 10 bases between. The CDR3 here is CASSLGGLGETQYF. The CDR3 DNA reads as TGTGCCAGCAGCTTAGGGGGGCTAGGAGAGACCCAGTACTTC.

V gene TRBV28 combines with J gene TRBJ1-1; D unresolved. Germline V gene lookup returns CDR1 MDHEN and CDR2 SYDVKM. The CDR3 has 16 residues. Trimming left V 6 bases short and J 4 bases short, with 21 bases between. CDR3 sequence: CASSSSALTGSTEAFF. The CDR3 bases are TGTGCCAGCAGCTCTTCGGCCCTTACCGGGTCCACTGAAGCTTTCTTT.

The chain employs TRBV20-1 and TRBJ2-7; the match to TRBD1 covers 8 bases. Trimming at V came to 3 bases and at J to 5 bases, leaving 12 bases not matched to a gene. CDR1 DFQATT and CDR2 SNEGSKA come from the germline V gene (reference sequence). This CDR3 region has 15 residues. As DNA, the CDR3 is TGCAGTGCTAGGGGGCTAGACAGGGGACAGGACGAGCAGTACTTC. It is translated as CSARGLDRGQDEQYF.

Ten or more counts support this clonotype. The chain is built from TRBV6-1 and TRBJ1-5, with unresolved D. Germline CDR1 reads MNHNS; CDR2 reads SASEGT. Trimming stripped 4 bases from V and 4 bases from J, with 8 bases between. The CDR3 loop spans 13 amino acids. The CDR3 protein is CASSGIGNQPQHF. The CDR3 bases are TGTGCCAGCAGTGGAATTGGGAATCAGCCCCAGCATTTT.

Turning to this clonotype: This could be a read error, since a much larger clone is one nucleotide away. The chain uses TRBV9 and TRBJ2-1, with 8 bases fitting TRBD2. The CDR3 runs 14 residues. The germline gives CDR1 SGDLS, CDR2 YYNGEE. The CDR3 DNA is TGTACCAGCAGTTTTGGGCTAGCGGGTATCGAGCAGTTCTTC. Its translation: CTSSFGLAGIEQFF.

This clonotype has ten or more counts. The V and J genes are TRBV10-2 and TRBJ2-3; 14 nucleotides match TRBD2. Germline values: CDR1 WSHSY, CDR2 SAAADI. The junction had 5 bases not matched to a gene; V was cut back by 7 bases and J by 5 bases. The CDR3 is 15 residues long. CDR3 in DNA: TGCGCCAGCACCGGGACTAGCGGGAGTCTAGATACGCAGTATTTT. Its translation is CASTGTSGSLDTQYF.

In this sample, this clonotype turned up a few times. This chain joins TRBV7-9 and TRBJ2-3; the D is unclear. The CDR3 loop spans 11 amino acids. Trimming stripped 5 bases from V and 9 bases from J, with 9 bases between. Germline CDR1 and CDR2: SEHNR and FQNEAQ (reference sequence). The CDR3 here is CASSPIGTQYF. DNA of the CDR3: TGTGCCAGCAGCCCTATTGGAACGCAGTATTTT. The full variable domain, rest sourced from reference TRBV7-9 and TRBJ2-3, is DTGVSQNPRHKITKRGQNVTFRCDPISEHNRLYWYRQTLGQGPEFLTYFQNEAQLEKSRLLSDRFSAERPKGSFSTLEIQRTEQGDSAMYLCASSPIGTQYFGPGTRLTVL.

This clonotype was seen more than once but under ten times. The chain couples TRBV3-1 to TRBJ2-7; 9 positions agree with TRBD1. The V gene's germline CDR1 is LGHDT and CDR2 YNNKEL (reference sequence). The CDR3 length is 15 residues. V lost 4 bases, J lost 6 bases, and 10 bases stayed unmatched. The CDR3 bases are TGTGCCAGCAGCCCCCAGGGACAGGGACCCCGCGAGCAGTACTTC. Protein: CASSPQGQGPREQYF.

This chain joins TRBV12-3 or TRBV12-4 and TRBJ2-2, with 13 positions matching TRBD2. CDR3 size: 19 residues. V trimming: 5 bases; J trimming: 4 bases; junction bases outside the gene matches: 13. The DNA of the CDR3 is TGTGCCAGCAGTCCTCTGACTAGCGGGGGGCTCCGAGGCACCGGGGAGCTGTTTTTT. The encoded protein is CASSPLTSGGLRGTGELFF.

V usage is TRBV10-1 and J usage is TRBJ2-1, with TRBD2 identical over 11 bases. In germline, CDR1 is WNHNN, CDR2 SYGVQD (reference sequence). Unmatched junction bases numbered 10, after V lost 0 bases and J lost 15 bases. This CDR3 has 15 residues. Here the CDR3 DNA reads TGCGCCAGCAGTGAGTCTAGCGGGAGGGCTTTCAATCTGTTCTTC. As protein: CASSESSGRAFNLFF.

A remark on this clonotype: One end of the junction does not line up with germline, which may come from a read error. This chain joins TRBV7-2 and TRBJ2-2; D may be TRBD2 (5 bases). Germline lookup yields CDR1 SGHTA and CDR2 FQGNSA. The CDR3 extends over 14 amino acids. The CDR3 DNA is TGTGCCAGCAGCTTAGCGAGGTACACCGGGGAGCAGTTTTTT. Translation gives CASSLARYTGEQFF.

This clonotype was observed a handful of times. The chain recombines TRBV29-1 with TRBJ1-2; possibly TRBD1 for D (6 bases). The CDR3 sequence is 15 residues long. Trimming took off 7 bases at V and 2 bases at J, with 20 bases between the two ends. Germline V gene lookup returns CDR1 SQVTM and CDR2 ANQGSEA. CDR3 in amino acids: CSAVTGTTLNYGYTF. The CDR3 nucleotides read TGCAGCGCAGTCACCGGGACAACCTTAAACTATGGCTACACCTTC.

This clonotype was observed a handful of times. This chain links TRBV29-1 with TRBJ2-1; D gene uncertain. Trimming cost V 6 bases and J 9 bases, with 15 bases left between them. The V gene's germline CDR1 is SQVTM and CDR2 ANQGSEA. This CDR3 comprises 12 residues. In DNA, the CDR3 is TGCAGCGTCCCGAGAGCACCGGGTGAGCAGTTCTTC. As protein: CSVPRAPGEQFF.